This entry is about one T cell receptor (beta chain). Trimming removed 4 bases at V and 4 bases at J, with 10 bases between. Per germline, CDR1 SQVTM and CDR2 ANQGSEA. CDR3 size: 12 residues. The entry originates in a study of blood T cell repertoires in COVID-19. Study background: PBMCs, B-cell-depleted T cells, or T cells were the source of the cDNA or gDNA that made up the material.

Using immunoSEQ multiplex PCR, the repertoire was profiled, and TCRdb retains in-frame clones only, with some absent. The sample yields roughly 400,000 clones, roughly 87% seen once. The receptor comes from a man aged 18 to 29 who had recovered from COVID-19. Sequencing was done on a sample of PBMCs or T cells enriched from blood (not recorded which). The chain combines TRBV29-1 with TRBJ1-2; D not resolved. CDR3 DNA: TGCAGCGTTGGGCCCGCGGGCTATGGCTACACCTTC. Its protein product is CSVGPAGYGYTF.